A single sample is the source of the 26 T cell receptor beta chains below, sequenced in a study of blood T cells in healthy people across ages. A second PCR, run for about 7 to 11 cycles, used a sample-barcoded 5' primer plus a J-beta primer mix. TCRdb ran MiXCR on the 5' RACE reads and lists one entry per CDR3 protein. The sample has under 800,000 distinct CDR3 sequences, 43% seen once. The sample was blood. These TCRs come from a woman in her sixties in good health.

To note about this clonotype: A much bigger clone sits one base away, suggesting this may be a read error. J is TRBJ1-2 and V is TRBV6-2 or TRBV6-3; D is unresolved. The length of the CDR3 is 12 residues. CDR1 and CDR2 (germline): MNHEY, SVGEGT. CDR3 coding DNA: TGTACCAGCAGTGCAACAATGGCTGGCTACACCTTC. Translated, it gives CTSSATMAGYTF.

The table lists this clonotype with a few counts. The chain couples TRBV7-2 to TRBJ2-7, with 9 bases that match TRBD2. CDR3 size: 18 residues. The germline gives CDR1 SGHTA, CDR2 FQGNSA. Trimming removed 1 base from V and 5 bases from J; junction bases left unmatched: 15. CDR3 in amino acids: CASSLGGWRGGLGNEQYF. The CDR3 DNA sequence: TGTGCCAGCAGCTTAGGAGGGTGGCGGGGGGGCCTTGGGAACGAGCAGTACTTC.

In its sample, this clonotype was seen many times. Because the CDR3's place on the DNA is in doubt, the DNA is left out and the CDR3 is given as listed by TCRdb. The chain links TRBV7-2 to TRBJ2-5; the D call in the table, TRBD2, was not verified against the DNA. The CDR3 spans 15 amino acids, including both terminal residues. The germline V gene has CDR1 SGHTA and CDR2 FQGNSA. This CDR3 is CASSSSGQREGVQYF.

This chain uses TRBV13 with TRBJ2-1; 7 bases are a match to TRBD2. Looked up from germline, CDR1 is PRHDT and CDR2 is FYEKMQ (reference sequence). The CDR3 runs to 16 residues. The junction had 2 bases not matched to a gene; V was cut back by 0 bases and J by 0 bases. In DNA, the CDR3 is TGTGCCAGCAGCTTAGGACGCGGGAGCTCCTACAATGAGCAGTTCTTC. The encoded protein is CASSLGRGSSYNEQFF.

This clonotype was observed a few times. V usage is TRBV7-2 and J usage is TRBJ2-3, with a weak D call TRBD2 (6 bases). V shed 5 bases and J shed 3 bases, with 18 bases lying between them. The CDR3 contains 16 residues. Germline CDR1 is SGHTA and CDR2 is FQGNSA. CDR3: CASSRLGGSPTDTQYF. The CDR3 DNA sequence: TGTGCCAGCAGCCGCTTGGGGGGTAGTCCTACAGATACGCAGTATTTT.

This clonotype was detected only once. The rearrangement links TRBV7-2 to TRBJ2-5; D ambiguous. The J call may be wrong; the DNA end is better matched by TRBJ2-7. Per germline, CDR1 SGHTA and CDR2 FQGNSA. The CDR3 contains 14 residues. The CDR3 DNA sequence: TGTGCCAGCAGCTTTCACGACACGGCTTACGAGCAGTACTTC. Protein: CASSFHDTAYEQYF.

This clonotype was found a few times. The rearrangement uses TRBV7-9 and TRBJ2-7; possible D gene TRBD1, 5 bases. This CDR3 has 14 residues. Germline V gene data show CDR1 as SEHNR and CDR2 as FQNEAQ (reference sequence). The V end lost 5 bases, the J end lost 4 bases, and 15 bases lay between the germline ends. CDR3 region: CASSPAQGGYEQYF. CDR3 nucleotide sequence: TGTGCCAGCAGCCCCGCCCAGGGTGGGTACGAGCAGTACTTC.

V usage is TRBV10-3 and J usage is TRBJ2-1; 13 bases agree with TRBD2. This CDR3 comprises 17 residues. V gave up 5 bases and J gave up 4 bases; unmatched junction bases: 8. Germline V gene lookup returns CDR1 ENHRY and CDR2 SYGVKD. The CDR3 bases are TGTGCCATCAGTACCAAAGGGACTAGCGGGATTTACAATGAGCAGTTCTTC. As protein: CAISTKGTSGIYNEQFF.

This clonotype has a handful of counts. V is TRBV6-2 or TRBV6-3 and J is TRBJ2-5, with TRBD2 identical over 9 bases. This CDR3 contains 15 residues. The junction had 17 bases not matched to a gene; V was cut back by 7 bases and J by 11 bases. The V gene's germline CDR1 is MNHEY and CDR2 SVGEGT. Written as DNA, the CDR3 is TGTGCCAGCACAGATGGGGCGGGGGGGCCATATGAGCAGTACTTC. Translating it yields CASTDGAGGPYEQYF.

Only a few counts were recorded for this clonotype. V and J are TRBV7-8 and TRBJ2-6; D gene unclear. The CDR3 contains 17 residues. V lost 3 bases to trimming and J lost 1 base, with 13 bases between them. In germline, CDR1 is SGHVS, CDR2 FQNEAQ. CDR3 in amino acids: CASSFAGYFSGANVLTF. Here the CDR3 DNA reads TGTGCCAGCAGCTTCGCCGGATATTTTTCTGGGGCCAACGTCCTGACTTTC.

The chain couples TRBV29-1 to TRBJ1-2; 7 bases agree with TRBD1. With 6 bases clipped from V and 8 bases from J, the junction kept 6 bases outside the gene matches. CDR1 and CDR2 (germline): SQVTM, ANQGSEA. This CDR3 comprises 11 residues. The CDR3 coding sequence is TGCAGCGTGCGACAGGGCCGAGGCTACACCTTC. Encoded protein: CSVRQGRGYTF.

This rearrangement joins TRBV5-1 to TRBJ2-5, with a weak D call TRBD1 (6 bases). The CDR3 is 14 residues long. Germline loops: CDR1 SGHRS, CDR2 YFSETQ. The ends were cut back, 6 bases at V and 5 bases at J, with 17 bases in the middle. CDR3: CASIGNRDGETQYF. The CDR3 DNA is TGCGCCAGCATCGGTAACAGGGACGGGGAGACCCAGTACTTC.

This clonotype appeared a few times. CDR3 protein: CASSGLPLGTGELFF. In nucleotides, the CDR3 is TGTGCCAGTAGTGGACTTCCCTTAGGCACCGGGGAGCTGTTTTTT. The gene calls are TRBV19 and TRBJ2-2, with D perhaps TRBD2 (5 bases). Germline CDR1 reads LNHDA; CDR2 reads SQIVND (reference sequence). CDR3 length: 15 amino acids. The V end was cut by 5 bases, the J end by 4 bases, with 14 bases between.

The CDR3 nucleotides are TGCAGTGCTAGAGAAACAGGTCTCACCTACGAGCAGTACTTC. This gives the protein CSARETGLTYEQYF. This chain joins TRBV20-1 and TRBJ2-7, with a weak D call TRBD1 (5 bases). Looked up from germline, CDR1 is DFQATT and CDR2 is SNEGSKA (reference sequence). Trimming took 0 bases from V and 2 from J, leaving 11 bases between them. The CDR3 has 14 amino acids.

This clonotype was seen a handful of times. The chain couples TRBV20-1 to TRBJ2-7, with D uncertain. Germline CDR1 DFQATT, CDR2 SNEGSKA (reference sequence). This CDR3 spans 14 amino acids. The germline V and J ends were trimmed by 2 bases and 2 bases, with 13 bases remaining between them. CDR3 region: CSARSSWSTYEQYF. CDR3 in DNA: TGCAGTGCTAGATCGTCCTGGTCGACCTACGAGCAGTACTTC.

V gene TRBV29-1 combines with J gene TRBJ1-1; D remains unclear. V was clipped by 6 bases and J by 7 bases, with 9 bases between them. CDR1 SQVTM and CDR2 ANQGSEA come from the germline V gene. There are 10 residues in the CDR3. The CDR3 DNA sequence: TGCAGCGTAGCGGCCGTTGAAGCTTTCTTT. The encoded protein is CSVAAVEAFF.

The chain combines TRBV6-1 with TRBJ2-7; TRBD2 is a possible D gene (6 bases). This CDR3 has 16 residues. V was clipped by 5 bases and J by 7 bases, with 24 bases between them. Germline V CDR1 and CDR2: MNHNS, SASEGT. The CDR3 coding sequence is TGTGCCAGCAGTCTTGGGAGGACCCACCCCTACAATGAGCAGTACTTC. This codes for CASSLGRTHPYNEQYF.

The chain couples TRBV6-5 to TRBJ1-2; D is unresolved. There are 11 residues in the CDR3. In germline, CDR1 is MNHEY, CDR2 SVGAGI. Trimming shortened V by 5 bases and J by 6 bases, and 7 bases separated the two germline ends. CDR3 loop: CASSNSDGYTF. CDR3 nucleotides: TGTGCCAGCAGTAACAGTGATGGCTACACCTTC.

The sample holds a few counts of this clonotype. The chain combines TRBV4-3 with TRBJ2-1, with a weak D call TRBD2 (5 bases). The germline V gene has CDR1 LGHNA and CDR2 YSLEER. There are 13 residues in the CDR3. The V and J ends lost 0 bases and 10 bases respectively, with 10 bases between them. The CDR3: CASSQDSATEQFF. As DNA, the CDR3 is TGCGCCAGCAGCCAAGATAGCGCTACCGAGCAGTTCTTC.

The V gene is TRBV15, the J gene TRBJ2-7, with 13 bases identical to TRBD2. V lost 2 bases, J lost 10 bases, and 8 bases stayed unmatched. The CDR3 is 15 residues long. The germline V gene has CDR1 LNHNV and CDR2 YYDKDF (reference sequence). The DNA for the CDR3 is TGTGCCACCAGCAGACTGACTAGCGGGGGGCGGTCCCAGTACTTC. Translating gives CATSRLTSGGRSQYF.

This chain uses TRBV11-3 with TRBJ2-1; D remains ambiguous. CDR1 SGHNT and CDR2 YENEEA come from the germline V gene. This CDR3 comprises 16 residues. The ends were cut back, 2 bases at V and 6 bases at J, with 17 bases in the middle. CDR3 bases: TGTGCCAGCAGCTTAAAGGTTCCGGATAGCTCCAATGAGCAGTTCTTC. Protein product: CASSLKVPDSSNEQFF.

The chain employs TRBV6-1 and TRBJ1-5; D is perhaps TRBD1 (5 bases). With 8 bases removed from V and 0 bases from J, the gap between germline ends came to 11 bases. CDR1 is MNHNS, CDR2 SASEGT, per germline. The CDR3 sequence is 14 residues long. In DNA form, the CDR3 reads TGTGCCAGCCTTGGGGGACTTAGCAATCAGCCCCAGCATTTT. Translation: CASLGGLSNQPQHF.

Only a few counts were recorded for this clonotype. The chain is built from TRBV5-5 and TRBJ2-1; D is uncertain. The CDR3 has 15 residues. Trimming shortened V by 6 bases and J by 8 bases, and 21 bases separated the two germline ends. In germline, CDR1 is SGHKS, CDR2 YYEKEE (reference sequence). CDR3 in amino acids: CASTLVPDPGDEQFF. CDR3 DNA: TGTGCCAGCACCTTAGTCCCGGACCCAGGCGATGAGCAGTTCTTC.

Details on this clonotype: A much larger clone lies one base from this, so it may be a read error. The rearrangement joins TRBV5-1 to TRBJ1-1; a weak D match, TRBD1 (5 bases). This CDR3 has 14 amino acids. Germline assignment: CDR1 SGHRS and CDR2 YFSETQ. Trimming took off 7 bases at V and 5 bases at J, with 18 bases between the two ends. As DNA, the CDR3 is TGCGCCAGCGGCAAAACCGCGGGGGTAACTGAAGCTTTCTTT. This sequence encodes CASGKTAGVTEAFF.

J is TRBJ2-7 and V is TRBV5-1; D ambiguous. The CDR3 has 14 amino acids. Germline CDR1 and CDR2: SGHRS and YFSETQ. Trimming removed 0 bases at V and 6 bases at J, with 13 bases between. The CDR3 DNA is TGCGCCAGCAGCTTGGGGGCAGAGAGCGCCGAGCAGTACTTC. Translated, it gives CASSLGAESAEQYF.

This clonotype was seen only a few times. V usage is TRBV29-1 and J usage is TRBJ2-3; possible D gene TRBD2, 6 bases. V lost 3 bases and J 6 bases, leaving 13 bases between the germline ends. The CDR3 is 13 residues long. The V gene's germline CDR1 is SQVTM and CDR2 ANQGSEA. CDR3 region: CSVEIAGWDTQYF. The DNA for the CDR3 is TGCAGCGTTGAGATCGCGGGGTGGGATACGCAGTATTTT.